Listed here are 13 T cell receptor beta chains from one sample, sequenced in a study of blood T cell repertoires in COVID-19 (TCRdb year 2020). Receptors were amplified or captured by the immunoSEQ multiplex PCR assay. In its TCRdb copy, this immuneACCESS table keeps in-frame sequences only and misses some clones. Where compared with another copy, unresolved V genes explain less than half of these, and the others have no known cause. The sample has some 49,000 clones on record, roughly 80% of them singletons. Clones ranked in the top ten supply over 9.5% of the sample. Sequencing used peripheral blood. The receptors here all came from a human donor in a cohort sampled during active COVID-19.

The chain has TRBV4-1 and TRBJ2-7; TRBD2 might be the D (5 bases). Trimming removed 1 base from V and 3 bases from J, with 13 bases in between. Germline CDR1 is MGHRA and CDR2 is YSYEKL. There are 15 residues in the CDR3. The DNA of the CDR3 is TGCGCCAGCAGCCAAGTTTACAGCGGCCGCTACGAGCAGTACTTC. Protein sequence: CASSQVYSGRYEQYF.

The V gene is TRBV7-3, the J gene TRBJ1-3, with D tentatively TRBD1 (6 bases). The ends were cut back, 5 bases at V and 4 bases at J, with 15 bases in the middle. CDR1 and CDR2 from the germline V gene are SGHTA and FQGTGA. The CDR3 sequence is 15 residues long. DNA for the CDR3: TGTGCCAGCAGCCGCGGCCAGGGGCAAGGAAACACCATATATTTT. As protein: CASSRGQGQGNTIYF.

The chain has TRBV9 and TRBJ2-7; 9 nucleotides agree with TRBD1. Looked up from germline, CDR1 is SGDLS and CDR2 is YYNGEE. Trimming cost V 4 bases and J 2 bases; bases outside gene matches: 10. The CDR3 extends over 16 amino acids. The CDR3 loop reads CASSHSDRGKPYEQYF. CDR3 in DNA: TGTGCCAGCAGCCATTCGGACAGGGGCAAACCCTACGAGCAGTACTTC.

The chain has TRBV6-5 and TRBJ2-3; 7 positions agree with TRBD2. Germline lookup yields CDR1 MNHEY and CDR2 SVGAGI. The J segment lost 8 bases and the V segment lost 0 bases, leaving 5 bases of the junction unmatched. The CDR3 consists of 14 residues. This CDR3 is CASSYSGTIGTQYF. The CDR3 coding sequence is TGTGCCAGCAGTTACTCCGGGACTATCGGTACGCAGTATTTT.

The chain has TRBV7-9 and TRBJ1-1, with 9 bases lining up with TRBD1. The CDR3 runs 16 residues. J gave up 4 bases and V 5 bases, and 11 bases lay outside the gene matches. Per germline, CDR1 SEHNR and CDR2 FQNEAQ (reference sequence). The CDR3 region is CASSVGQGSWGTEAFF. Here the CDR3 DNA reads TGTGCCAGCAGCGTCGGACAGGGGAGTTGGGGCACTGAAGCTTTCTTT.

This clone turned up a few times. V and J are TRBV19 and TRBJ1-5; no definite D call. This CDR3 is 14 amino acids long. V lost 4 bases and J lost 1, with 8 bases in between. Looked up from germline, CDR1 is LNHDA and CDR2 is SQIVND (reference sequence). The CDR3 coding sequence is TGTGCCAGTAGTAGAGGCCAGAGCAATCAGCCCCAGCATTTT. Protein: CASSRGQSNQPQHF.

This rearrangement joins TRBV4-3 to TRBJ2-1; D is possibly TRBD2 (5 bases). This CDR3 has 13 amino acids. V lost 4 bases and J lost 8, with 12 bases in between. Germline CDR1 LGHNA, CDR2 YSLEER. For the CDR3, the DNA is TGCGCCAGCAGCCCAGGCGGGTGGGATGAGCAGTTCTTC. Amino acids: CASSPGGWDEQFF.

The genes are TRBV28 and TRBJ2-7; TRBD1 might be the D (5 bases). Germline V gives CDR1 MDHEN, CDR2 SYDVKM. V was trimmed by 8 bases and J by 4 bases, leaving 12 bases between them. The CDR3 consists of 12 residues. Here the CDR3 reads CASFGARYEQYF. As DNA, the CDR3 is TGTGCCAGCTTTGGGGCTAGGTACGAGCAGTACTTC.

This chain joins TRBV19 and TRBJ1-6; a weak D match, TRBD1 (5 bases). Germline V lookup: CDR1 LNHDA, CDR2 SQIVND (reference sequence). V lost 3 bases, J lost 8 bases, and 8 bases lay in between. The CDR3 is 13 amino acids. The CDR3 region has the DNA TGTGCCAGTAGTATTCAGGGTGATTCACCCCTCCACTTT. Amino acids: CASSIQGDSPLHF.

The V and J genes are TRBV5-6 and TRBJ1-4, with a possible D match to TRBD1 (6 bases). V was pared by 4 bases and J by 0 bases, with 13 bases between. In germline, CDR1 is SGHDT, CDR2 YYEEEE. This CDR3 is 16 amino acids long. CDR3 in amino acids: CASSLVWDTTNEKLFF. As DNA, the CDR3 is TGTGCCAGCAGCCTGGTATGGGACACAACTAATGAAAAACTGTTTTTT.

V usage is TRBV3-1 (or the pseudogene TRBV3-2) and J usage is TRBJ1-2; D not resolved. CDR3 length: 14 residues. The V and J ends lost 3 bases and 0 bases respectively, with 8 bases between them. Germline CDR1 reads LGHDT; CDR2 reads YNNKEL (reference sequence). The CDR3 loop is CASSHQAANYGYTF. The CDR3 DNA reads TGTGCCAGCAGCCACCAGGCCGCTAACTATGGCTACACCTTC.

The chain recombines TRBV5-1 with TRBJ1-4; possible D gene TRBD1, 5 bases. Germline lookup yields CDR1 SGHRS and CDR2 YFSETQ. The CDR3 sequence is 16 residues long. Trimming pared 3 bases from V and 3 bases from J, leaving 15 bases between. CDR3 sequence (DNA): TGCGCCAGCAGCTACGACGGCAGGGCGGCTAATGAAAAACTGTTTTTT. This codes for CASSYDGRAANEKLFF.

The chain couples TRBV5-1 to TRBJ1-1; 8 bases match TRBD1. With 4 bases clipped from V and 1 base from J, the junction kept 0 bases outside the gene matches. The CDR3 spans 13 residues. Germline assignment: CDR1 SGHRS and CDR2 YFSETQ. CDR3 protein: CASSDRGNTEAFF. The CDR3 DNA reads as TGCGCCAGCAGCGACAGGGGGAACACTGAAGCTTTCTTT.